The present entry profiles one T cell receptor beta chain with its context. The target antigen is unknown. Generated by immunoSEQ multiplex PCR, the TCRdb table keeps only in-frame clones and is missing some. This table has 150,000 or so clones, around 90% appearing once. The ends were cut back, 2 bases at V and 6 bases at J, with 13 bases in the middle. This CDR3 is 13 amino acids long. Germline V lookup: CDR1 GTSNPN, CDR2 SVGIG (reference sequence). This sample was included in a study of T cell responses to AZD1222 COVID-19 vaccine. Notes on the study in general: Females outnumbered males among donors, who were mostly white British; clonal diversity was possibly underestimated. With two AZD1222 doses given, Spike-specific TCR breadth and depth both rose. Spike was spanned by vaccine-associated CD4 TCRs, which were dominant at 160-218 and 743-854.

The rearrangement uses TRBV30 and TRBJ1-1; no firm D call. The input for sequencing was peripheral blood, taken on day 0 of AZD1222 vaccination. This receptor was taken from an adult in good health. In DNA form, the CDR3 reads TGTGCCTGGAGTCCTGACCTCTTTCCTGAAGCTTTCTTT. Translating gives CAWSPDLFPEAFF.